The rows below give T cell receptor beta chains drawn from one sample of a study of cytomegalovirus exposure and HLA in healthy donors. This table comes from immunoSEQ multiplex PCR, and its TCRdb copy is limited to in-frame clones, with some not included. The sample includes approximately 80,000 clones, over 65% of them seen just once. Sequences were obtained from PBMCs. These receptors all come from a woman aged 35 to 49 in good health and CMV-seropositive. Both conserved end residues are part of each CDR3. D genes are given only for firm matches. The listing skips clone size in some rows; elsewhere it reads once, few, many or a size class.

V gene	J gene	clone size	D gene	CDR3 protein	CDR3 DNA
TRBV10-3	TRBJ1-2	.	.	CAISESSGDYGYTF	TGTGCCATCAGTGAGTCTTCAGGGGACTATGGCTACACCTTC
TRBV6-1	TRBJ2-1	once	TRBD2	CASSEGASGSKFNEQFF	TGTGCCAGCAGTGAAGGGGCTAGCGGGAGCAAATTCAATGAGCAGTTCTTC
TRBV5-8	TRBJ2-2	.	.	CASSLQGPPGELFF	TGTGCCAGCAGCTTACAGGGTCCCCCCGGGGAGCTGTTTTTT
TRBV25-1	TRBJ2-1	.	.	CASSAPSASSYNEQFF	TGTGCCAGCAGTGCACCTAGTGCTAGCTCCTACAATGAGCAGTTCTTC
TRBV30	TRBJ1-6	.	TRBD1	CALDRALSPLHF	TGTGCCCTAGACAGGGCTCTTTCACCCCTCCACTTT
TRBV28	TRBJ1-5	.	.	CASKTGFSNQPQHF	TGTGCCAGTAAAACGGGTTTCTCCAATCAGCCCCAGCATTTT
TRBV4-1	TRBJ1-1	.	.	CASKPGGLGTEAFF	TGCGCCAGCAAACCGGGGGGGTTGGGCACTGAAGCTTTCTTT
TRBV4-2	TRBJ1-6	.	.	CASSQDPRALSSSPLHF	TGTGCCAGCAGCCAAGATCCGAGGGCCCTTAGTAGTTCACCCCTCCACTTT
TRBV5-1	TRBJ2-1	.	.	CASSSGDEQFF	TGCGCCAGCAGCTCCGGGGATGAGCAGTTCTTC
TRBV9	TRBJ1-5	.	TRBD1	CASSLTGGGQPQHF	TGTGCCAGCAGCCTCACAGGGGGCGGGCAGCCCCAGCATTTT